A selection of T cell receptor beta chains follows, all from one sample in a study of T-cell memory formation after mild COVID-19. TCRdb re-called the 5' RACE reads through MiXCR, storing one row per CDR3 protein. Seen here are around 200,000 distinct CDR3 sequences, roughly 10% observed once, and the top ten hold around 3.3%. The sequenced material came from PBMCs or a T cell subset sorted from them (not recorded which). These receptors all come from a man aged 18-30 years who had mild COVID-19 (a few samples of this study predate the infection). Cell type and time point are not known. Each CDR3 is given with its conserved first and last residue. A D gene is named only where the DNA matches it firmly. Clone size is stated in some rows and not others, as once, few, many or a class when expanded.

>TRBV5-1|TRBJ2-1|17|TRBD1|.
CASSSRVRDRVGNEQFF
TGCGCCAGCAGCTCGAGAGTCCGGGACAGGGTCGGCAATGAGCAGTTCTTC
>TRBV10-3|TRBJ1-2|13|.|few
CAISAVGSYGYTF
TGTGCCATCAGTGCTGTCGGTTCCTATGGCTACACCTTC
>TRBV6-5|TRBJ1-3|18|.|.
CASSSTSLSGLEGNTIYF
TGTGCCAGCAGTTCTACTAGCCTCTCGGGGCTCGAAGGAAACACCATATATTTT
>TRBV11-2|TRBJ2-5|12|.|.
CASSLHLATQYF
TGTGCCAGCAGCTTGCACCTAGCGACCCAGTACTTC
>TRBV5-1|TRBJ2-7|16|TRBD1|.
CASSASGQGSSYEQYF
TGCGCCAGCAGCGCGTCGGGACAGGGAAGCTCCTACGAGCAGTACTTC
>TRBV5-1|TRBJ2-3|16|TRBD1|few
CASSHPDRGMADTQYF
TGCGCCAGCAGCCACCCGGACAGGGGAATGGCAGATACGCAGTATTTT
>TRBV7-2|TRBJ2-3|16|.|.
CASSLVLPTSTDTQYF
TGTGCCAGCAGCTTAGTTCTACCAACTAGCACAGATACGCAGTATTTT
>TRBV29-1|TRBJ2-1|18|.|few
CSVLGHPRETSSYNEQFF
TGCAGCGTGTTGGGACACCCCCGGGAGACTAGCTCCTACAATGAGCAGTTCTTC
>TRBV27|TRBJ2-5|13|.|.
CASSSWAQETQYF
TGTGCCAGCAGTTCCTGGGCCCAAGAGACCCAGTACTTC
>TRBV30|TRBJ2-1|16|TRBD2|.
CAWSRPPSGGPYEQFF
TGTGCCTGGAGCAGGCCTCCCAGCGGGGGGCCCTATGAGCAGTTCTTC
>TRBV18|TRBJ2-2|17|.|few
CASSPSGTGRNTGELFF
TGTGCCAGCTCACCAAGCGGGACAGGACGGAACACCGGGGAGCTGTTTTTT
>TRBV7-6|TRBJ2-7|15|TRBD2|.
CASSLSGTSGYEQYF
TGTGCCAGCAGCCTCTCCGGGACTAGCGGTTACGAGCAGTACTTC
>TRBV6-2/TRBV6-3|TRBJ1-2|14|.|many
CASTKSGRNYGYTF
TGTGCCAGCACCAAGTCGGGGCGCAACTATGGCTACACCTTC
>TRBV7-2|TRBJ2-2|13|.|.
CASSYRQAGELFF
TGTGCCAGCAGCTACCGACAGGCCGGGGAGCTGTTTTTT
>TRBV20-1|TRBJ2-2|16|TRBD2|.
CSARSGLAGGYGELFF
TGCAGTGCTAGATCGGGACTAGCGGGGGGCTACGGGGAGCTGTTTTTT
>TRBV20-1|TRBJ2-3|16|TRBD2|few
CSVRDEGTTSTDTQYF
TGCAGTGTTAGAGATGAGGGGACTACTAGCACAGATACGCAGTATTTT
>TRBV11-2|TRBJ2-1|15|TRBD2|many
CASSSGGRPSNEQFF
TGTGCCAGCAGCTCGGGGGGGCGTCCCTCGAATGAGCAGTTCTTC
>TRBV12-3/TRBV12-4|TRBJ2-2|14|TRBD1|many
CASSLDRFTGELFF
TGTGCCAGCAGTTTGGACAGGTTCACCGGGGAGCTGTTTTTT
>TRBV9|TRBJ2-1|13|.|.
CASSARGSFEQFF
TGTGCCAGCAGCGCGCGTGGGTCCTTTGAGCAGTTCTTC
>TRBV3-1|TRBJ1-5|13|.|.
CASSQARVQPQHF
TGTGCCAGCAGCCAAGCGAGGGTTCAGCCCCAGCATTTT
>TRBV4-1|TRBJ1-5|15|.|few
CASSQVNGVGQPQHF
TGCGCCAGCAGCCAAGTAAATGGGGTGGGTCAGCCCCAGCATTTT
>TRBV29-1|TRBJ2-2|21|TRBD2|.
CSVDMGTSGGLNHLNTGELFF
TGCAGCGTTGACATGGGGACTAGCGGGGGCCTCAACCATTTAAACACCGGGGAGCTGTTTTTT
>TRBV2|TRBJ2-2|14|.|.
CASSVGENTGELFF
TGTGCCAGCAGTGTTGGGGAAAACACCGGGGAGCTGTTTTTT
>TRBV7-2|TRBJ2-3|13|.|many
CASGVRRADTQYF
TGTGCCAGCGGGGTCAGGCGCGCAGATACGCAGTATTTT
>TRBV7-2|TRBJ1-5|16|.|.
CASSWTPTGTNQPQHF
TGTGCCAGCAGCTGGACCCCGACAGGAACGAATCAGCCCCAGCATTTT
>TRBV7-2|TRBJ2-1|14|.|few
CASSTYVASNEQFF
TGTGCCAGCAGCACCTATGTGGCCTCCAATGAGCAGTTCTTC
>TRBV3-1|TRBJ1-2|12|.|many
CASSLAAYGYTF
TGTGCCAGCAGCTTGGCGGCCTATGGCTACACCTTC
>TRBV7-9|TRBJ2-5|16|.|few
CASSISLGRRQETQYF
TGTGCCAGCAGCATCAGCTTGGGACGACGACAAGAGACCCAGTACTTC
>TRBV11-2|TRBJ2-3|17|TRBD1|few
CASSLTPRAGGGDTQYF
TGTGCCAGCAGCCTTACCCCTAGGGCAGGGGGTGGAGATACGCAGTATTTT
>TRBV5-5|TRBJ2-5|14|.|.
CASSFAADAETQYF
TGTGCCAGCAGCTTTGCTGCAGACGCCGAGACCCAGTACTTC
>TRBV5-1|TRBJ2-5|15|.|.
CASSKPTASQETQYF
TGCGCCAGCAGCAAACCGACAGCGTCCCAAGAGACCCAGTACTTC
>TRBV6-1|TRBJ2-1|15|TRBD2|many
CASSQSGSSYNEQFF
TGTGCCAGCAGTCAGAGCGGGAGCTCCTACAATGAGCAGTTCTTC
>TRBV5-1|TRBJ1-2|14|TRBD1|.
CASSGRGRVNGYTF
TGCGCCAGCAGCGGGAGGGGGCGCGTGAATGGCTACACCTTC
>TRBV7-2|TRBJ2-1|13|.|few
CASRSGGKDEQFF
TGTGCCAGCAGATCAGGGGGGAAGGATGAGCAGTTCTTC
>TRBV20-1|TRBJ2-4|14|TRBD1|few
CSARYRGDKNIQYF
TGCAGTGCTAGATACAGGGGCGACAAAAACATTCAGTACTTC
>TRBV5-1|TRBJ2-3|12|.|.
CASSDTRDTQYF
TGCGCCAGCAGCGATACTAGGGATACGCAGTATTTT
>TRBV20-1|TRBJ2-3|13|.|many
CSAREDSTDTQYF
TGCAGTGCTAGAGAAGATAGCACAGATACGCAGTATTTT
>TRBV10-2|TRBJ1-1|16|TRBD1|.
CASSDRDRGVNTEAFF
TGCGCCAGCAGTGACCGGGACAGGGGAGTAAACACTGAAGCTTTCTTT
>TRBV4-3|TRBJ2-2|15|.|few
CASSHGQRNTGELFF
TGCGCCAGCAGCCATGGCCAAAGGAACACCGGGGAGCTGTTTTTT
>TRBV6-2/TRBV6-3|TRBJ2-7|11|TRBD2|many
CASRAGLEQYF
TGTGCCAGCAGAGCGGGACTCGAGCAGTACTTC